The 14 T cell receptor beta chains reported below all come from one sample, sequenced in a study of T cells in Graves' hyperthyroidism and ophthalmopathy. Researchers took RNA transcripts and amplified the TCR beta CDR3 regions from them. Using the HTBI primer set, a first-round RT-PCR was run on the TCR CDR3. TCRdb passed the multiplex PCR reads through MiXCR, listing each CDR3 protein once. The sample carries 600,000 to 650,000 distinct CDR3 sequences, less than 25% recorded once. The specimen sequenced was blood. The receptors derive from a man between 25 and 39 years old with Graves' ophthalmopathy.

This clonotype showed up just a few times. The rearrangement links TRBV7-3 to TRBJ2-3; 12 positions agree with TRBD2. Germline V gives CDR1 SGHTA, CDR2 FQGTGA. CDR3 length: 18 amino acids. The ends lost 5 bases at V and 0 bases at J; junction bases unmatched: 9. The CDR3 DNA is TGTGCCAGCAGCCCTCTAGCGGGAGGGGGGAGAAGCACAGATACGCAGTATTTT. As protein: CASSPLAGGGRSTDTQYF. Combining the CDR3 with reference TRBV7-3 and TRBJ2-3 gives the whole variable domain GAGVSQTPSNKVTEKGKYVELRCDPISGHTALYWYRQSLGQGPEFLIYFQGTGAADDSGLPNDRFFAVRPEGSVSTLKIQRTERGDSAVYLCASSPLAGGGRSTDTQYFGPGTRLTVL.

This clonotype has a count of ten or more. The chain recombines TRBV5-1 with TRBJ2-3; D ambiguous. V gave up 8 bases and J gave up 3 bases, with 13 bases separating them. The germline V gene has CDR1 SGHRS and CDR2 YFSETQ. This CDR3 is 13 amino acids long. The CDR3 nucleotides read TGCGCCAGTGCTGACCTAGTGACAGATACGCAGTATTTT. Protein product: CASADLVTDTQYF.

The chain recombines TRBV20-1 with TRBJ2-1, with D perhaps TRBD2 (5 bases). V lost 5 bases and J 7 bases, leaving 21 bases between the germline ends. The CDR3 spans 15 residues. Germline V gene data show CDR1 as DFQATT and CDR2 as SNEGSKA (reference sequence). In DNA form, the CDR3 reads TGCAGTGCTTACACTAGTACCCCCCCTCGAAATGAGCAGTTCTTC. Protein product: CSAYTSTPPRNEQFF.

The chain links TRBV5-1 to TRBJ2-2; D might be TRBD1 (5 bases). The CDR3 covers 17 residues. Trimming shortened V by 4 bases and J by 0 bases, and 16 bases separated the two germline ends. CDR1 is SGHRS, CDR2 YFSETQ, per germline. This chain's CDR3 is CASSPRGGGSNTGELFF. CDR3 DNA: TGCGCCAGCAGCCCTAGGGGTGGCGGTTCGAACACCGGGGAGCTGTTTTTT.

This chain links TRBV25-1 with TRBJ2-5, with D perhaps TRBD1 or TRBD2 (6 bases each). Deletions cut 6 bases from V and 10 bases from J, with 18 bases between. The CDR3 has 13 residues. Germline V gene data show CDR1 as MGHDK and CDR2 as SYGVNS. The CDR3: CASRGVGGDRQYF. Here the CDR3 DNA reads TGTGCCAGCAGAGGGGTGGGGGGCGACCGCCAGTACTTC.

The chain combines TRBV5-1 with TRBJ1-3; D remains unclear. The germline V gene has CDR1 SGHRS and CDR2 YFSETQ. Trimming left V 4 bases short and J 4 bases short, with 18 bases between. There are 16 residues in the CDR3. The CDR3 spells CASSNNLGRAGNTIYF. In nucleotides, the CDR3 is TGCGCCAGCAGCAACAACCTCGGACGAGCCGGAAACACCATATATTTT.

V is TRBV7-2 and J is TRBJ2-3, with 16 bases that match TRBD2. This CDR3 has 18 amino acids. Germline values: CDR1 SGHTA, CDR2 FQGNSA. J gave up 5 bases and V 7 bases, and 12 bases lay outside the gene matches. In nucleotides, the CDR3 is TGTGCCAGCACCAATCCGGGACTAGCGGGAGGGTATGGAGATACGCAGTATTTT. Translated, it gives CASTNPGLAGGYGDTQYF.

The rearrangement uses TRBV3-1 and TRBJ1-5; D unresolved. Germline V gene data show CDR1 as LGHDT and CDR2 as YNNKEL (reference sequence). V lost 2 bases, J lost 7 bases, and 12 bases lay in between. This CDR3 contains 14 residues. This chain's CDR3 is CASSQSREGQPQHF. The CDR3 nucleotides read TGTGCCAGCAGCCAAAGCCGGGAGGGACAGCCCCAGCATTTT.

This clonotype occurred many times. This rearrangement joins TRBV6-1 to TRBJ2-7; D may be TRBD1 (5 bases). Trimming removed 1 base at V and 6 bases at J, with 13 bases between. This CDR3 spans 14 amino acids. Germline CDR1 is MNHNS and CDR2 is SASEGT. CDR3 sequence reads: CASSEEGALLEQYF. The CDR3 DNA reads TGTGCCAGCAGTGAAGAAGGGGCCCTTCTCGAGCAGTACTTC.

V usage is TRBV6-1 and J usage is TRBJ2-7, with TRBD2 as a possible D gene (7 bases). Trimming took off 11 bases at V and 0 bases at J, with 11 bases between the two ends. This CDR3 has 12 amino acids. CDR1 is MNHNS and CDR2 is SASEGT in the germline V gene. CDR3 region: CACGGLSYEQYF. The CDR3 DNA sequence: TGTGCCTGCGGGGGCCTCTCCTACGAGCAGTACTTC.

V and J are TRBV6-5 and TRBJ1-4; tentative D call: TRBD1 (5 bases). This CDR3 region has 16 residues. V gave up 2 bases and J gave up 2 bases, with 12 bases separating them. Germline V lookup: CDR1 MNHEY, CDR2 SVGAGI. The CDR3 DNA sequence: TGTGCCAGCAGTTACGGCAGGGCTCCCACTAATGAAAAACTGTTTTTT. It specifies CASSYGRAPTNEKLFF.

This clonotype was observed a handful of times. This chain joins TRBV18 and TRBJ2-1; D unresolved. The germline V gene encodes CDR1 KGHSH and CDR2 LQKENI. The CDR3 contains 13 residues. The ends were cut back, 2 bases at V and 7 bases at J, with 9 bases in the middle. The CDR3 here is CASSPSAQNEQFF. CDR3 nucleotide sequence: TGTGCCAGCTCACCATCGGCGCAGAATGAGCAGTTCTTC.

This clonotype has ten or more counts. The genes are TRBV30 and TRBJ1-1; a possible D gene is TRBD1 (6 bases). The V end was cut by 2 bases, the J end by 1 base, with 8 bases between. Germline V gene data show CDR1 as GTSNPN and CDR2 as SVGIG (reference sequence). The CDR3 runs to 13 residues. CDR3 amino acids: CAWSPGQNTEAFF. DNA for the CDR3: TGTGCCTGGAGTCCGGGACAGAACACTGAAGCTTTCTTT.

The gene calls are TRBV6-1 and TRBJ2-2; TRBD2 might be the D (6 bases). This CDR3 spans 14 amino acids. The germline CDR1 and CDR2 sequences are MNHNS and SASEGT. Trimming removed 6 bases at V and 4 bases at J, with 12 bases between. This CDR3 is CASRPGVGTGELFF. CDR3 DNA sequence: TGTGCCAGCAGGCCGGGGGTTGGCACCGGGGAGCTGTTTTTT.